The T cell receptor beta chain described here comes from a study of identical twins. Study findings and constraints: A lower insertion count was a feature of abundant cord blood beta clonotypes, with no such feature in memory repertoires.

TCRdb re-analysed the 5' RACE reads in MiXCR, keeping a single row per CDR3 protein. The repertoire includes 700,000 or so distinct CDR3 sequences, 8.5% to 9.5% of them detected once, and around 0.95% sits in the top ten. Germline lookup yields CDR1 SQVTM and CDR2 ANQGSEA. CDR3 length: 16 residues. Trimming took off 7 bases at V and 8 bases at J, with 26 bases between the two ends. At least ten counts were recorded for this clonotype. Its antigen remains unidentified. The data were also submitted as part of a second study, on yellow fever vaccine responses in identical twins.

This rearrangement joins TRBV29-1 to TRBJ2-2; D assignment may be TRBD1 or TRBD2 (6 bases each). The receptor's source is a woman between 18 and 29 years old in good health. Sequencing input: PBMCs. The CDR3 DNA is TGCAGCGCCTCCCCCCGGGGGCTGGGGGAGACTGGGGAGCTGTTTTTT. Its protein product is CSASPRGLGETGELFF.